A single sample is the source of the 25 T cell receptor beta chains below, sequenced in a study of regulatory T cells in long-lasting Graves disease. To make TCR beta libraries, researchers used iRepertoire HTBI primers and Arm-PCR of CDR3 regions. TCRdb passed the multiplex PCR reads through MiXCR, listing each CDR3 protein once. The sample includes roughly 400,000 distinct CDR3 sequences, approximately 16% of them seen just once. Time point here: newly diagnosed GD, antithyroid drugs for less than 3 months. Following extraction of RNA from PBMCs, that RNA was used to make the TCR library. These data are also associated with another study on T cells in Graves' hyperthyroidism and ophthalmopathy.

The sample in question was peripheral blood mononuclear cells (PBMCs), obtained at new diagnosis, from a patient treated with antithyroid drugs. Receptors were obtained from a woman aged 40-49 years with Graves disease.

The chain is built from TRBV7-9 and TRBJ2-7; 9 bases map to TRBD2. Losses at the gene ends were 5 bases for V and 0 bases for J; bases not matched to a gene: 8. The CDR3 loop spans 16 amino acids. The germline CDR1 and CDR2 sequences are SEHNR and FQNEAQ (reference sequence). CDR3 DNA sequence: TGTGCCAGCAGCGGGCTAGCGGGGAAGAGCTCCTACGAGCAGTACTTC. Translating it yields CASSGLAGKSSYEQYF.

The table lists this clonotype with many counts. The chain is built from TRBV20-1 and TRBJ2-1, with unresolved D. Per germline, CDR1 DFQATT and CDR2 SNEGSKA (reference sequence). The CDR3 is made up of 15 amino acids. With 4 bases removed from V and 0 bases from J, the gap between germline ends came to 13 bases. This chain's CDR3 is CSAIDLPSSYNEQFF. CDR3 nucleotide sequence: TGCAGTGCTATCGACTTACCGAGCTCCTACAATGAGCAGTTCTTC.

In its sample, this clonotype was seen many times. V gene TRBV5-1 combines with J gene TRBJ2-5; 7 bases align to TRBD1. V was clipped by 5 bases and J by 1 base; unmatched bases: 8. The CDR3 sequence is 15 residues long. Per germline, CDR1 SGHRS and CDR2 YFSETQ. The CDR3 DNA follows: TGCGCCAGCAGGCCCCGACAGGGACGCCAAGAGACCCAGTACTTC. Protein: CASRPRQGRQETQYF.

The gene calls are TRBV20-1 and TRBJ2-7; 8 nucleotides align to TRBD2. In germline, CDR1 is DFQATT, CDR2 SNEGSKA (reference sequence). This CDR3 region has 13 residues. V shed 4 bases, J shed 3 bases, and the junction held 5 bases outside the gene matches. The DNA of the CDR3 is TGCAGTGCTACCCAGCGGGAGTACTACGAGCAGTACTTC. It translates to CSATQREYYEQYF.

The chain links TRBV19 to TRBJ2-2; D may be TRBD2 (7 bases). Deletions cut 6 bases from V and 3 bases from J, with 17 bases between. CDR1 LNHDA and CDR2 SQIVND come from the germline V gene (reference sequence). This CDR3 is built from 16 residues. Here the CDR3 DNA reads TGTGCCAGTAGGACAGGACGGGACTACTACACCGGGGAGCTGTTTTTT. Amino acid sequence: CASRTGRDYYTGELFF.

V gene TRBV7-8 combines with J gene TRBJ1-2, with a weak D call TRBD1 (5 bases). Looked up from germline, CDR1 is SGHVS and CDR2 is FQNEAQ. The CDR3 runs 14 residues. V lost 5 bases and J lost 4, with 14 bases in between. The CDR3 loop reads CASSLTGQVYGYTF. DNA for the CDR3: TGTGCCAGCAGCCTCACAGGACAAGTCTATGGCTACACCTTC.

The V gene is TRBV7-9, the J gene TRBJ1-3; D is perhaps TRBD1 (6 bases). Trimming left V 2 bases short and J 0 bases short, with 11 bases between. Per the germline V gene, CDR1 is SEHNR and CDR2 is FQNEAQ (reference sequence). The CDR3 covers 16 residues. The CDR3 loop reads CASSLTGCPSGNTIYF. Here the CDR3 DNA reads TGTGCCAGCAGCTTAACAGGGTGCCCCTCTGGAAACACCATATATTTT. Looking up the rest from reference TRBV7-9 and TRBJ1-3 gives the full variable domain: DTGVSQNPRHKITKRGQNVTFRCDPISEHNRLYWYRQTLGQGPEFLTYFQNEAQLEKSRLLSDRFSAERPKGSFSTLEIQRTEQGDSAMYLCASSLTGCPSGNTIYFGEGSWLTVV.

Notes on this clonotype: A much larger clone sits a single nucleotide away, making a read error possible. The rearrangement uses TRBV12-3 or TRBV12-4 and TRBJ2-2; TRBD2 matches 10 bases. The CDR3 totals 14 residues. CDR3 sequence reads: CATSDGTSAVELFF. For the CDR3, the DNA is TGTGCCACCAGTGATGGGACTAGCGCAGTGGAGCTGTTTTTT.

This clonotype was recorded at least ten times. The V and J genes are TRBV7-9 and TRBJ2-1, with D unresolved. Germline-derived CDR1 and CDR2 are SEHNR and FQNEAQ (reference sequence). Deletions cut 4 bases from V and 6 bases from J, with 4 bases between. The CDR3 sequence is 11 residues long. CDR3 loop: CASSSANEQFF. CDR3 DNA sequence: TGTGCCAGCAGCTCAGCCAATGAGCAGTTCTTC.

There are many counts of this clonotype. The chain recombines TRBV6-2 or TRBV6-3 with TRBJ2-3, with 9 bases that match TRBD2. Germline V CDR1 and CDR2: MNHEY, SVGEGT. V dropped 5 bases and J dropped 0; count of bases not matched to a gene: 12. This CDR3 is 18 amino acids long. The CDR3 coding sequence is TGTGCCAGCAGTGGGCCGGGACTAGCTACTCCTAGCACAGATACGCAGTATTTT. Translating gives CASSGPGLATPSTDTQYF.

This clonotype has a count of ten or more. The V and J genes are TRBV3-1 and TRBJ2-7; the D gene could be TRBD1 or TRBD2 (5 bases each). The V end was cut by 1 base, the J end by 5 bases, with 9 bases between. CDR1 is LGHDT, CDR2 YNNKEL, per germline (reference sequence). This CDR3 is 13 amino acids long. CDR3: CASSQGDLNEQYF. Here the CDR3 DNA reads TGTGCCAGCAGCCAAGGGGACCTGAACGAGCAGTACTTC.

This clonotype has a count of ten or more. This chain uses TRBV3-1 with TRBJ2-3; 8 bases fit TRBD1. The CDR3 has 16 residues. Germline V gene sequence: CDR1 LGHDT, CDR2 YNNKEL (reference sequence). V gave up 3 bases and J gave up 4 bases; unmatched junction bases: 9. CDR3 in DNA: TGTGCCAGCAGCCAGGTCGGGACAGGCTGGTCAGATACGCAGTATTTT. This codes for CASSQVGTGWSDTQYF.

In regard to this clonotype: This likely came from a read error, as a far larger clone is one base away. The CDR3 DNA follows: TGTGCCAGCAGTTTATCTGATCGGGGAGAGAGCCAGTACTTC. Protein: CASSLSDRGESQYF. The chain uses TRBV28 and TRBJ2-1; D perhaps matches TRBD2 (5 bases). The J call may be mistaken, given a closer DNA end match to TRBJ2-5. CDR3 length: 14 residues. Germline V gene lookup returns CDR1 MDHEN and CDR2 SYDVKM.

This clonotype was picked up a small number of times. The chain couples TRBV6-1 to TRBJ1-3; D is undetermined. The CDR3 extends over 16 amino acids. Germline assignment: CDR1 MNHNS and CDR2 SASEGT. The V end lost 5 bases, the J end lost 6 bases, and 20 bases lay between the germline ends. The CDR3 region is CASSTRTPGIVNTIYF. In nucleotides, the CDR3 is TGTGCCAGCAGTACCAGGACCCCGGGTATTGTAAACACCATATATTTT.

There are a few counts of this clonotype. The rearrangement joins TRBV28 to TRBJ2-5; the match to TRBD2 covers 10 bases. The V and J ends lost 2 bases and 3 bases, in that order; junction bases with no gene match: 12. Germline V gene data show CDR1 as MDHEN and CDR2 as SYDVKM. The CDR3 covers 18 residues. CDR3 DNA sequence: TGTGCCAGCAGTTTAGAGTCTAGCGGGAGCCTGATTGAAGAGACCCAGTACTTC. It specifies CASSLESSGSLIEETQYF.

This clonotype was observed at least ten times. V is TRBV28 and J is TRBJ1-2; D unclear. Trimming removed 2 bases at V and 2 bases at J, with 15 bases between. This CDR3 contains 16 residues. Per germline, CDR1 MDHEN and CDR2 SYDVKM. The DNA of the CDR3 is TGTGCCAGCAGTTTAACAGCCTACAAGAAAAACTATGGCTACACCTTC. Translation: CASSLTAYKKNYGYTF.

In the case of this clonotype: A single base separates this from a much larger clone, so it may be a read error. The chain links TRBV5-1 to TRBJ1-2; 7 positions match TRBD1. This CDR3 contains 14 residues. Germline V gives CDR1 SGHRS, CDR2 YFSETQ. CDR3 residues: CAGSIGGQANGYTF. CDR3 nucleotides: TGCGCCGGCAGCATAGGAGGACAGGCCAATGGCTACACCTTC.

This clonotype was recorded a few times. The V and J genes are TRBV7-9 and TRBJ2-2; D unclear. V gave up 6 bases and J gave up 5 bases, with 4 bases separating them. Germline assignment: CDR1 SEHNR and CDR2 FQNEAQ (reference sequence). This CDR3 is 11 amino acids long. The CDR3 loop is CASRGTGELFF. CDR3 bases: TGTGCCAGCAGGGGTACCGGGGAGCTGTTTTTT. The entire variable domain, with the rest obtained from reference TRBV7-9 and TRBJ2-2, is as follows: DTGVSQNPRHKITKRGQNVTFRCDPISEHNRLYWYRQTLGQGPEFLTYFQNEAQLEKSRLLSDRFSAERPKGSFSTLEIQRTEQGDSAMYLCASRGTGELFFGEGSRLTVL.

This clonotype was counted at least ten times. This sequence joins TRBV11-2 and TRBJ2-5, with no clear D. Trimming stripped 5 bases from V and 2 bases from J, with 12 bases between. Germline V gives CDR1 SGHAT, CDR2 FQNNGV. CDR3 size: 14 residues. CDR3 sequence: CASSPVVAQETQYF. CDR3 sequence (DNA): TGTGCCAGCAGCCCCGTAGTAGCTCAAGAGACCCAGTACTTC.

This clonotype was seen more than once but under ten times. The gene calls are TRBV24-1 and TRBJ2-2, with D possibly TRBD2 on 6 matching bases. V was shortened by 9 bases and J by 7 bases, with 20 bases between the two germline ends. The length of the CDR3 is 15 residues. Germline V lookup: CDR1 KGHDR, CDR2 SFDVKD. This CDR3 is CATSRTGGVGGELFF. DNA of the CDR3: TGTGCCACCTCAAGGACCGGGGGAGTCGGCGGGGAGCTGTTTTTT.

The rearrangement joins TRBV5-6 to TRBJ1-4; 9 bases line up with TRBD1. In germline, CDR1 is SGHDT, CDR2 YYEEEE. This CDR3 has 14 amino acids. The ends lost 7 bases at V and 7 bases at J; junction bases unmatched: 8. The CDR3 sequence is CASGLWDRAEKLFF. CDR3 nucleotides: TGTGCCAGCGGCCTCTGGGACAGGGCTGAAAAACTGTTTTTT. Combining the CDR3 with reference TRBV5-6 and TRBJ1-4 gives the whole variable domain DAGVTQSPTHLIKTRGQQVTLRCSPKSGHDTVSWYQQALGQGPQFIFQYYEEEERQRGNFPDRFSGHQFPNYSSELNVNALLLGDSALYLCASGLWDRAEKLFFGSGTQLSVL.

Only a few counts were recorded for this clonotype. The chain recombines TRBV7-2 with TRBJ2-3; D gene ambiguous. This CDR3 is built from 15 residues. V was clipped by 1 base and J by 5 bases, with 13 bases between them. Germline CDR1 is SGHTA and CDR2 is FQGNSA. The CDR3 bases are TGTGCCAGCAGCTTAGTAGGGCTAGTAGGAGATACGCAGTATTTT. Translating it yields CASSLVGLVGDTQYF. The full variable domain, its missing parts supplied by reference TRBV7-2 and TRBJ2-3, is GAGVSQSPSNKVTEKGKDVELRCDPISGHTALYWYRQSLGQGLEFLIYFQGNSAPDKSGLPSDRFSAERTGGSVSTLTIQRTQQEDSAVYLCASSLVGLVGDTQYFGPGTRLTVL.

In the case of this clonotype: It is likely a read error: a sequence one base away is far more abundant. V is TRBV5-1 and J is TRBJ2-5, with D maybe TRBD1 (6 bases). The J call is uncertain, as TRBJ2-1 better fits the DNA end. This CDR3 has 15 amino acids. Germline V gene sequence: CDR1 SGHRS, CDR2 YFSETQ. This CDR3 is CTSSLAQGYYNEQFF. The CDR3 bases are TGCACCAGCAGCTTGGCCCAGGGGTATTACAATGAGCAGTTCTTC.

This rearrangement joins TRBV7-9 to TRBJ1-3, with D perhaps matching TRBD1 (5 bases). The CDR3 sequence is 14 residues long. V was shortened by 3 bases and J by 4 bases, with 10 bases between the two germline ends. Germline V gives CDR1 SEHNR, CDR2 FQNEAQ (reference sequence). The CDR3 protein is CASSLGGNGNTIYF. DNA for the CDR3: TGTGCCAGCAGCTTGGGGGGGAACGGAAACACCATATATTTT.

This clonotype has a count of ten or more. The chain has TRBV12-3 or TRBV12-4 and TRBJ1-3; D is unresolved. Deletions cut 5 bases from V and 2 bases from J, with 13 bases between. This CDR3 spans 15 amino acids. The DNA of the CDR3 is TGTGCCAGCAGTCGCAACGAGGGAGCTGGAAACACCATATATTTT. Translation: CASSRNEGAGNTIYF.